The present T cell receptor (beta chain) was sequenced within a study of shared clonotypes between healthy human individuals. Looking at the study overall: There were three CD4 naive, three CD4 memory, two CD8 naive and one CD8 memory plates per donor.

The CDR3 runs 17 residues. Germline CDR1 reads MGHRA; CDR2 reads YSYEKL. Trimming cost V 4 bases and J 0 bases, with 16 bases left between them. Notes on this clone: Antigen specificity is unknown.

Study outcomes and limitations: Generally, estimated richness proved larger in naive subsets than it did in memory subsets.

Terminally differentiated effector memory CD45RA+ cells were excluded by CCR7 positive selection of CD45RO-negative cells. Clones were sequenced by immunoSEQ multiplex PCR, and TCRdb holds only the in-frame ones, with some missing. The sample holds 600,000 or so clones, roughly 96% seen once. The chain couples TRBV4-1 to TRBJ2-4; D ambiguous. The specimen was naive CD8+ T cells sorted from blood. This sequence was found in a woman aged 25 to 39 in good health. CDR3 nucleotide sequence: TGCGCCAGCAGCCCAGTCTATACGGTTCTAGCCAAAAACATTCAGTACTTC. It is translated as CASSPVYTVLAKNIQYF.